The 13 T cell receptor beta chains presented below share a single source sample, sequenced in a study of blood T cell repertoires in COVID-19. Repertoires were generated with immunoSEQ multiplex PCR, while TCRdb's copy carries only in-frame clones and drops some. The sample includes under 150,000 clones, roughly 80% of them seen just once. Sequenced: peripheral blood. The receptor set was obtained from a woman in her 40s with acute or convalescent COVID-19.

The V call is TRBV28, the J call TRBJ1-5, with 7 bases fitting TRBD1. Germline lookup yields CDR1 MDHEN and CDR2 SYDVKM. V lost 5 bases and J lost 10; bases outside the gene matches: 11. The CDR3 sequence is 14 residues long. The CDR3 coding sequence is TGTGCCAGCAGTCCAGACAGGGTAATCAGCCCCCAGCATTTT. Translating gives CASSPDRVISPQHF. Full variable domain (outside the CDR3, taken from reference TRBV28 and TRBJ1-5): DVKVTQSSRYLVKRTGEKVFLECVQDMDHENMFWYRQDPGLGLRLIYFSYDVKMKEKGDIPEGYSVSREKKERFSLILESASTNQTSMYLCASSPDRVISPQHFGDGTRLSIL.

The V gene is TRBV4-1, the J gene TRBJ1-3; D is ambiguous. V lost 2 bases, J lost 0 bases, and 11 bases lay in between. The germline V gene has CDR1 MGHRA and CDR2 YSYEKL. The CDR3 has 16 amino acids. The CDR3, as DNA: TGCGCCAGCAGCCAACGCGATCTACCCTCTGGAAACACCATATATTTT. Translation: CASSQRDLPSGNTIYF.

This clone was detected a few times. This chain uses TRBV7-2 with TRBJ1-2, with D perhaps matching TRBD1 (6 bases). Germline CDR1 is SGHTA and CDR2 is FQGNSA. The CDR3 has 13 amino acids. V lost 5 bases and J lost 3, with 10 bases in between. The CDR3 spells CASSLDSYYGYTF. The CDR3 DNA sequence: TGTGCCAGCAGCCTGGACAGCTACTATGGCTACACCTTC.

This clone was detected only a few times. V and J are TRBV10-2 and TRBJ2-3; D is perhaps TRBD1 (6 bases). Deletions cut 2 bases from V and 6 bases from J, with 21 bases between. The CDR3 sequence is 17 residues long. Germline assignment: CDR1 WSHSY and CDR2 SAAADI. CDR3: CASSEIFQGPREDTQYF. Written as DNA, the CDR3 is TGCGCCAGCAGTGAGATCTTTCAGGGGCCCCGTGAGGATACGCAGTATTTT.

The chain employs TRBV6-5 and TRBJ1-4; D unresolved. This CDR3 is built from 14 residues. Germline V gives CDR1 MNHEY, CDR2 SVGAGI. The V gene lost 0 bases and the J gene lost 4 bases, with 6 bases spanning the gap. The CDR3 region is CASSYSKSNEKLFF. DNA for the CDR3: TGTGCCAGCAGTTACTCGAAGAGTAATGAAAAACTGTTTTTT.

This clone was picked up a small number of times. The DNA of the CDR3 is TGCAGCGTCGAAAGACAGGGGGAGTTCTTC. Translation: CSVERQGEFF. The chain has TRBV29-1 and TRBJ2-1, with 9 bases lining up with TRBD1. The CDR3 length is 10 residues. Germline V gives CDR1 SQVTM, CDR2 ANQGSEA. The J segment lost 14 bases and the V segment lost 6 bases, leaving 5 bases of the junction unmatched.

The CDR3 bases are TGTGCCAGTAGGGATCCGGGACAGGGTTGGAACATTCAGTACTTC. Translation: CASRDPGQGWNIQYF. The chain uses TRBV19 and TRBJ2-4, with 9 bases lining up with TRBD1. This CDR3 contains 15 residues. V was pared by 6 bases and J by 7 bases, with 10 bases of the junction left unmatched. Per the germline V gene, CDR1 is LNHDA and CDR2 is SQIVND (reference sequence).

This chain uses TRBV27 with TRBJ2-7; 9 bases are shared with TRBD1. This CDR3 spans 16 amino acids. V gave up 7 bases and J gave up 4 bases; unmatched junction bases: 14. Germline CDR1 reads MNHEY; CDR2 reads SMNVEV (reference sequence). CDR3 bases: TGTGCCAGCACCAAACGATTGGGACAGGGTATTTACGAGCAGTACTTC. Its protein is CASTKRLGQGIYEQYF.

The gene calls are TRBV15 and TRBJ1-1; 10 bases match TRBD1. Trimming at V came to 3 bases and at J to 10 bases, leaving 2 bases not matched to a gene. This CDR3 comprises 12 residues. Germline-derived CDR1 and CDR2 are LNHNV and YYDKDF (reference sequence). The CDR3 bases are TGTGCCACCAGCAGGGACAGGGGGATAGCTTTCTTT. Translating it yields CATSRDRGIAFF.

J is TRBJ2-3 and V is TRBV3-1 (or the pseudogene TRBV3-2); tentative D call: TRBD2 (6 bases). The CDR3 length is 16 residues. Germline CDR1 reads LGHDT; CDR2 reads YNNKEL (reference sequence). Trimming stripped 5 bases from V and 1 base from J, with 16 bases between. CDR3: CASSWGLPVGTDTQYF. The CDR3 DNA follows: TGTGCCAGCAGCTGGGGACTCCCCGTAGGCACAGATACGCAGTATTTT.

The V gene is TRBV5-1, the J gene TRBJ2-7; TRBD1 agrees at 10 bases. With 3 bases clipped from V and 4 bases from J, the junction kept 7 bases outside the gene matches. The CDR3 totals 15 residues. Looked up from germline, CDR1 is SGHRS and CDR2 is YFSETQ. The CDR3 loop is CASSWTGGIGYEQYF. In DNA form, the CDR3 reads TGCGCCAGCAGCTGGACAGGGGGAATAGGGTACGAGCAGTACTTC.

The gene calls are TRBV27 and TRBJ2-3; 7 nucleotides align to TRBD2. The CDR3 sequence is 18 residues long. Germline V gene sequence: CDR1 MNHEY, CDR2 SMNVEV (reference sequence). J was trimmed by 2 bases and V by 7 bases; bases with no gene match: 18. CDR3 loop: CASTRFGGGDFVTDTQYF. The CDR3, as DNA: TGTGCCAGCACCCGCTTCGGCGGGGGAGACTTTGTCACAGATACGCAGTATTTT.

The table lists this clone with a count of one. The chain couples TRBV18 to TRBJ2-7; 8 bases agree with TRBD2. Unmatched junction bases numbered 8, after V lost 3 bases and J lost 4 bases. CDR3 length equals 15 residues. From germline, CDR1 is KGHSH and CDR2 LQKENI. CDR3 sequence (DNA): TGTGCCAGCTCACCTGGTCCCGGGGGGGCGTACGAGCAGTACTTC. Its protein product is CASSPGPGGAYEQYF.